The 11 T cell receptor beta chains below come from one sample, sequenced in a study of T cell responses to AZD1222 COVID-19 vaccine. Repertoires were generated with immunoSEQ multiplex PCR, while TCRdb's copy carries only in-frame clones and drops some. The data hold 140,000 to 150,000 clones, with approximately 90% observed a single time. The specimen was peripheral blood, collected on day 0 of AZD1222 vaccination. All receptors come from an adult in good health.

The rearrangement links TRBV21-1 to TRBJ1-5. TRBV21-1 is recorded as a pseudogene. This CDR3 spans 17 amino acids. CDR3 loop: CASSNVNRAVPNQPQHF. The CDR3 region has the DNA TGTGCCAGCAGCAACGTCAATCGGGCAGTCCCTAATCAGCCCCAGCATTTT.

V usage is TRBV6-5 and J usage is TRBJ2-7, with D maybe TRBD2 (5 bases). V was trimmed by 7 bases and J by 0 bases, leaving 13 bases between them. Germline values: CDR1 MNHEY, CDR2 SVGAGI. The CDR3 totals 14 residues. The CDR3 region has the DNA TGTGCCAGCAAGTACGGGGTAAGCTCCTACGAGCAGTACTTC. This codes for CASKYGVSSYEQYF.

About this clone itself: Additional DNA sequences in this sample encode the identical CDR3. J is TRBJ1-2 and V is TRBV7-9; perhaps TRBD1 as D (5 bases). Germline V gene sequence: CDR1 SEHNR, CDR2 FQNEAQ (reference sequence). This CDR3 has 13 residues. The V gene lost 5 bases and the J gene lost 4 bases, with 11 bases spanning the gap. In DNA, the CDR3 is TGTGCCAGCAGCCTCGGGACCGCCTATGGCTACACCTTC. Encoded protein: CASSLGTAYGYTF.

The chain is built from TRBV4-1 and TRBJ2-1; tentatively, D is TRBD2 (5 bases). Trimming stripped 0 bases from V and 8 bases from J, with 5 bases between. The CDR3 is made up of 12 amino acids. Per germline, CDR1 MGHRA and CDR2 YSYEKL. CDR3 nucleotide sequence: TGCGCCAGCAGCCAAGATAGCGATGAGCAGTTCTTC. This translates into CASSQDSDEQFF.

The rearrangement links TRBV18 to TRBJ1-1; D unresolved. The CDR3 is made up of 13 amino acids. Trimming took 2 bases from V and 4 from J, leaving 8 bases between them. Germline-derived CDR1 and CDR2 are KGHSH and LQKENI. CDR3 sequence: CASSPSRRTEAFF. DNA of the CDR3: TGTGCCAGCTCACCATCCAGGCGCACTGAAGCTTTCTTT.

The chain employs TRBV10-3 and TRBJ1-1; TRBD1 might be the D (6 bases). Trimming stripped 0 bases from V and 0 bases from J, with 11 bases between. Germline V gene sequence: CDR1 ENHRY, CDR2 SYGVKD. This CDR3 comprises 16 residues. The CDR3 sequence: CAISESWTALNTEAFF. In DNA form, the CDR3 reads TGTGCCATCAGTGAGTCCTGGACAGCTCTGAACACTGAAGCTTTCTTT.

The chain has TRBV3-1 (or the pseudogene TRBV3-2) and TRBJ1-3; D not certain. The CDR3 runs 15 residues. V was shortened by 4 bases and J by 3 bases, with 13 bases between the two germline ends. CDR1 and CDR2 from the germline V gene are LGHDT and YNNKEL (reference sequence). The CDR3 nucleotides are TGTGCCAGCAGCCTCGCGGATAGGAATGGAAACACCATATATTTT. Protein: CASSLADRNGNTIYF.

A few counts support this clone. This chain joins TRBV6-2 or TRBV6-3 and TRBJ2-5; a weak D match, TRBD2 (6 bases). This CDR3 has 14 residues. V was pared by 5 bases and J by 5 bases, with 15 bases between. Germline V lookup: CDR1 MNHEY, CDR2 SVGEGT. The CDR3 DNA sequence: TGTGCCAGCAGTCCCAGCGGCGGGGTCGAGACCCAGTACTTC. Its protein product is CASSPSGGVETQYF.

The chain is built from TRBV6-2 or TRBV6-3 and TRBJ1-5, with TRBD1 matching 7 bases. The germline gives CDR1 MNHEY, CDR2 SVGEGT. The CDR3 loop spans 13 amino acids. After removal of 2 bases from V and 16 bases from J, the junction contained 11 bases not matched to a gene. The CDR3 nucleotides are TGTGCCAGCAGTTACGACCGGACTGACAGGGATCATTTT. Its translation is CASSYDRTDRDHF.

V usage is TRBV4-1 and J usage is TRBJ1-3; D remains unclear. V lost 4 bases and J lost 4, with 14 bases in between. Germline V gene lookup returns CDR1 MGHRA and CDR2 YSYEKL. The CDR3 spans 15 residues. CDR3 in amino acids: CASSPVSGLGNTIYF. The CDR3 DNA reads TGCGCCAGCAGCCCTGTGTCTGGCCTCGGAAACACCATATATTTT.

This rearrangement joins TRBV7-2 to TRBJ2-4, with a weak D call TRBD2 (6 bases). Germline CDR1 SGHTA, CDR2 FQGNSA. CDR3 length equals 17 residues. V dropped 1 base and J dropped 1 base, with 14 bases sitting between them. The CDR3 loop is CASSLGRGSVAKNIQYF. The CDR3, as DNA: TGTGCCAGCAGCTTAGGGAGGGGATCGGTGGCCAAAAACATTCAGTACTTC.